This T cell receptor beta chain was captured by sequencing in a study of cytotoxic CD8 clonotypes in ibrutinib-treated CLL. Looking at the study overall: Roughly 10 relapsed/refractory, around 14 treatment-naive; approximately 18 IGHV unmutated. Among patients, approximately 25 responded partially and 2 completely; 14 then stayed remitted and around twelve progressed after median about 68 months. Average yields of roughly 260,000 productive templates and around 100,000 productive rearrangements characterized the samples.

Study-level findings and limits: The study found clonality rose at ibrutinib response, then fell toward baseline at progression.

Germline assignment: CDR1 SGHKS and CDR2 YYEKEE (reference sequence). Trimming removed 4 bases at V and 4 bases at J, with 17 bases between. This CDR3 spans 15 amino acids. The table lists this clone with a count of one. Its cognate antigen is unknown. This table comes from immunoSEQ multiplex PCR, and its TCRdb copy is limited to in-frame clones, with some not included. The table has around 40,000 clones, about three quarters seen once; the top ten hold 10%. The sequence derives from a human donor with chronic lymphocytic leukemia. V gene TRBV5-5 combines with J gene TRBJ1-2; a possible D gene is TRBD1 (6 bases). This specimen was PBMCs, taken at disease progression, from a patient treated with ibrutinib. CDR3 amino acids: CASSLGQLRTYGYTF. The CDR3 DNA reads as TGTGCCAGCAGCCTAGGACAGCTACGGACCTATGGCTACACCTTC.